One sample yielded the 11 T cell receptor beta chains listed below, sequenced in a study of blood T cell repertoires in COVID-19. Some clones are missing from TCRdb's copy, which holds only in-frame ones; the method was immunoSEQ multiplex PCR. The sample shows around 250,000 clones, roughly 84% of them seen only once. The sequenced sample consisted of peripheral blood. Source of these receptors: a woman between 18 and 30 years old with acute or convalescent COVID-19.

This chain connects TRBV30 to TRBJ2-7; 11 nucleotides align to TRBD1. V lost 3 bases, J lost 5 bases, and 6 bases stayed unmatched. The CDR3 has 14 residues. Germline V gene data show CDR1 as GTSNPN and CDR2 as SVGIG (reference sequence). The CDR3 bases are TGTGCCTGGAGCCCGGGACAGGGGGTTCACGAGCAGTACTTC. This encodes CAWSPGQGVHEQYF. Filled out from reference TRBV30 and TRBJ2-7, the complete variable domain reads SQTIHQWPATLVQPVGSPLSLECTVEGTSNPNLYWYRQAAGRGLQLLFYSVGIGQISSEVPQNLSASRPQDRQFILSSKKLLLSDSGFYLCAWSPGQGVHEQYFGPGTRLTVT.

This chain links TRBV19 with TRBJ1-6; 10 positions match TRBD1. Germline trimming cut 3 bases from V and 3 bases from J; bases unmatched to any gene: 2. The CDR3 covers 16 residues. Germline V lookup: CDR1 LNHDA, CDR2 SQIVND (reference sequence). The CDR3 DNA reads TGTGCCAGTAGTATGCGGACAGGGGGCTATAATTCACCCCTCCACTTT. Protein: CASSMRTGGYNSPLHF.

The rearrangement uses TRBV7-6 and TRBJ1-3; 9 bases agree with TRBD1. CDR3 length: 15 residues. CDR1 is SGHVS and CDR2 is FNYEAQ in the germline V gene. V lost 5 bases to trimming and J lost 4 bases; unmatched junction nucleotides: 6. This CDR3 is CASSPQGARGNTIYF. Written as DNA, the CDR3 is TGTGCCAGCAGCCCACAGGGGGCGAGGGGAAACACCATATATTTT.

V usage is TRBV7-8 and J usage is TRBJ1-1, with 7 bases identical to TRBD1. This CDR3 contains 15 residues. Germline V lookup: CDR1 SGHVS, CDR2 FQNEAQ. V trimming: 5 bases; J trimming: 7 bases; junction bases outside the gene matches: 13. The CDR3 bases are TGTGCCAGCAGCCCGAGTGCCTCGGGACAGCTTGAAGCTTTCTTT. Translated, it gives CASSPSASGQLEAFF.

This sequence joins TRBV20-1 and TRBJ2-7; D perhaps matches TRBD1 (6 bases). The CDR3 has 11 amino acids. CDR1 and CDR2 from the germline V gene are DFQATT and SNEGSKA (reference sequence). The V end lost 5 bases, the J end lost 3 bases, and 8 bases lay between the germline ends. As DNA, the CDR3 is TGCAGTGCTGGGGGCGGCTACGAGCAGTACTTC. Protein product: CSAGGGYEQYF.

The CDR3 is CASSQDRAGGPSYNEQFF. In nucleotides, the CDR3 is TGCGCCAGCAGCCAAGATCGGGCGGGAGGGCCCTCCTACAATGAGCAGTTCTTC. J is TRBJ2-1 and V is TRBV4-3; 9 bases fit TRBD2. Germline-derived CDR1 and CDR2 are LGHNA and YSLEER. The CDR3 totals 18 residues. The trim removed 0 bases at V and 0 bases at J, leaving 6 bases unmatched.

This sequence joins TRBV6-2 or TRBV6-3 and TRBJ1-6; 7 nucleotides align to TRBD1. The CDR3 extends over 14 amino acids. Germline V gene data show CDR1 as MNHEY and CDR2 as SVGEGT. With 1 base clipped from V and 8 bases from J, the junction kept 2 bases outside the gene matches. The chain's CDR3 is CASSYFTGDSPLHF. The CDR3 DNA is TGTGCCAGCAGTTACTTCACAGGGGATTCACCCCTCCACTTT.

The chain combines TRBV7-2 with TRBJ2-1, with 16 bases that match TRBD2. Germline CDR1 is SGHTA and CDR2 is FQGNSA. The CDR3 has 19 amino acids. The V and J ends lost 4 bases and 10 bases, in that order; junction bases with no gene match: 16. CDR3 DNA sequence: TGTGCCAGCAGCTCAAACCCCGGGACTAGCGGGAGGGCCGGAGGGGAGCAGTTCTTC. Protein sequence: CASSSNPGTSGRAGGEQFF.

Comment on this clone: The sample holds other DNA sequences that translate to the same CDR3. This rearrangement joins TRBV3-1 (or the pseudogene TRBV3-2) to TRBJ1-2; a possible D gene is TRBD1 (6 bases). V lost 0 bases to trimming and J lost 7 bases, with 6 bases between them. The CDR3 contains 12 residues. Per germline, CDR1 LGHDT and CDR2 YNNKEL (reference sequence). CDR3 loop: CASSQDRGGYTF. The CDR3 bases are TGTGCCAGCAGCCAAGACAGGGGTGGCTACACCTTC.

The V call is TRBV18, the J call TRBJ2-7; 9 nucleotides agree with TRBD2. From germline, CDR1 is KGHSH and CDR2 LQKENI. The CDR3 runs to 16 residues. Trimming cost V 5 bases and J 4 bases; bases outside gene matches: 12. DNA of the CDR3: TGTGCCAGCTCATCCTCGGGGGTAGCGGGAGTGTACGAGCAGTACTTC. Protein product: CASSSSGVAGVYEQYF.

The rearrangement joins TRBV15 to TRBJ2-1; weak D call: TRBD2 (5 bases). This CDR3 has 16 amino acids. V was trimmed by 0 bases and J by 6 bases, leaving 15 bases between them. CDR1 LNHNV and CDR2 YYDKDF come from the germline V gene (reference sequence). The CDR3 DNA sequence: TGTGCCACCAGCAGAGACGGGGAACCCCATTTCAATGAGCAGTTCTTC. Encoded protein: CATSRDGEPHFNEQFF.